This TCR beta chain was recovered during a study of a mutant IDH1 vaccine in newly diagnosed glioma. The CDR3 totals 15 residues. Trimming pared 6 bases from V and 2 bases from J, leaving 14 bases between. CDR1 is SNHLY, CDR2 FYNNEI, per germline. This clone was counted once. The antigen remains undetermined. Sequenced by immunoSEQ multiplex PCR; TCRdb stores in-frame clones only, minus some. The profile shows tens of thousands of clones, roughly 80% of them singletons. Time point of the sample: week 23, last vaccination. Every vaccination contained 300 ug of the mutant IDH1 20-mer peptide and was paired with topical imiquimod.

The sample consisted of PBMCs, taken from a glioma patient whose treatment included an IDH1 peptide vaccine. This chain joins TRBV2 and TRBJ1-5; tentative D call: TRBD1 (5 bases). The source of this sequence is a man between 35 and 55 years old with glioma. The CDR3 DNA sequence: TGTGCCAGCAGAGACCCGAGAGGGGGCAATCAGCCCCAGCATTTT. Encoded protein: CASRDPRGGNQPQHF.